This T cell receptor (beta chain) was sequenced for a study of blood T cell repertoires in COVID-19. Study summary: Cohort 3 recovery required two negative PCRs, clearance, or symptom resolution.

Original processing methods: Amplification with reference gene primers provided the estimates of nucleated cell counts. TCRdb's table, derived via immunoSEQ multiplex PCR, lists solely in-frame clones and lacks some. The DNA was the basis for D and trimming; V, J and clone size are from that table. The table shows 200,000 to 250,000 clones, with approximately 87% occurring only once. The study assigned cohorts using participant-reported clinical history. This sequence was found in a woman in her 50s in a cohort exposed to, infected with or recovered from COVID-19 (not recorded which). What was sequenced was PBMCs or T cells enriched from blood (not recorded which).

For the CDR3, the DNA is TGTGCCAGCAGTTTAGCTAGCGGGGGCCGCTTATTGAATGAGCAGTTCTTC. It specifies CASSLASGGRLLNEQFF. This sequence joins TRBV28 and TRBJ2-1, with 10 bases fitting TRBD2. V gave up 2 bases and J gave up 7 bases; unmatched junction bases: 11. Per germline, CDR1 MDHEN and CDR2 SYDVKM. The CDR3 sequence is 17 residues long.